This T cell receptor (beta chain) is drawn from a study of OX40 agonist ivuxolimab in advanced cancers. CDR1 is SEHNR and CDR2 is FQNEAQ in the germline V gene (reference sequence). The V end lost 5 bases, the J end lost 3 bases, and 20 bases lay between the germline ends. This CDR3 comprises 17 residues. Sequenced by immunoSEQ multiplex PCR; TCRdb stores in-frame clones only, minus some. The repertoire has roughly 93,000 clones, about 89% of them found once; the top ten carry 1.5% to 2%. The sequence came from an adult with an advanced solid tumor such as melanoma, head and neck, liver or kidney cancer. The chain carries TRBV7-9 and TRBJ1-3, with a possible D match to TRBD1 (5 bases). The sequenced sample was CD4+ or CD8+ T cells sorted from blood, obtained in a trial of the OX40 agonist ivuxolimab. The CDR3 sequence: CASSAYRDALSGNTIYF. Written as DNA, the CDR3 is TGTGCCAGCAGCGCGTACCGGGACGCTCTAAGTGGAAACACCATATATTTT.